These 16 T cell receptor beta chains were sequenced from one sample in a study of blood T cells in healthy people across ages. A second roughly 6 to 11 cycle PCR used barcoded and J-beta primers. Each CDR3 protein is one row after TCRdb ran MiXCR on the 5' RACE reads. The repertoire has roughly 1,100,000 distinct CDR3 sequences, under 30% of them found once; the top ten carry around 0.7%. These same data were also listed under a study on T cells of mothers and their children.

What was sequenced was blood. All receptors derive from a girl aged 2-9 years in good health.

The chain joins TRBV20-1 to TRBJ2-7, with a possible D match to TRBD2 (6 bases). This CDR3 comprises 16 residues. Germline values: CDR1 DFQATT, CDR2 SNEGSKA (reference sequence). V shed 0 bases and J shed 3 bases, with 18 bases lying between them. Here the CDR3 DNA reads TGCAGTGCTAGAGATTTGTACGGTCAGGGACTCTACGAGCAGTACTTC. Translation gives CSARDLYGQGLYEQYF.

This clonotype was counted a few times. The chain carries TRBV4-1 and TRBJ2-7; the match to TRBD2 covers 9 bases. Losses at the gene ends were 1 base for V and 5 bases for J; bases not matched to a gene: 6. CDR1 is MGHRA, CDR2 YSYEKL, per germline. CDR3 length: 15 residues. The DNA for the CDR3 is TGCGCCAGCAGCCAAGCTCTAGCGGGAAACCACGAGCAGTACTTC. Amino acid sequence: CASSQALAGNHEQYF.

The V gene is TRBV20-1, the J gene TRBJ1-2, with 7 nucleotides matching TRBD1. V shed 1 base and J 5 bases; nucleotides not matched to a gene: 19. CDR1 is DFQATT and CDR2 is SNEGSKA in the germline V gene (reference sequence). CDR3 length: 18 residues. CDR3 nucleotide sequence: TGCAGTGCTAGAGTGGGGACAGCTATTCCCTCAGCCACTTATGGCTACACCTTC. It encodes CSARVGTAIPSATYGYTF.

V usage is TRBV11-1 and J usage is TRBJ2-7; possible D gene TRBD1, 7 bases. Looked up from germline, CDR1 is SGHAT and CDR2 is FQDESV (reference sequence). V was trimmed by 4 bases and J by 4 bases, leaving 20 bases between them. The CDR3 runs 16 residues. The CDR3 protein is CASSSTTGLEGYEQYF. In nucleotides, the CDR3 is TGTGCCAGCAGCTCTACGACAGGGTTGGAGGGGTACGAGCAGTACTTC.

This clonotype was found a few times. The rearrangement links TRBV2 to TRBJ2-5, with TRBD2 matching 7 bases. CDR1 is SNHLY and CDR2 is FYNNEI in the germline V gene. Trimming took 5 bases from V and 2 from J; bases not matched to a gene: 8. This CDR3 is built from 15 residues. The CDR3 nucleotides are TGTGCCAGCAGTTACGTCCGGGACTATCAAGAGACCCAGTACTTC. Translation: CASSYVRDYQETQYF. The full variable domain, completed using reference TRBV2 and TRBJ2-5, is EPEVTQTPSHQVTQMGQEVILRCVPISNHLYFYWYRQILGQKVEFLVSFYNNEISEKSEIFDDQFSVERPDGSNFTLKIRSTKLEDSAMYFCASSYVRDYQETQYFGPGTRLLVL.

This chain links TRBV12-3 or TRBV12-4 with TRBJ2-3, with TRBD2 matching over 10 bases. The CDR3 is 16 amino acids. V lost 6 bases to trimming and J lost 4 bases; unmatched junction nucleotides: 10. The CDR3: CASSRPLAGGSDTQYF. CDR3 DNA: TGTGCCAGCAGCCGTCCTTTAGCGGGAGGATCAGATACGCAGTATTTT.

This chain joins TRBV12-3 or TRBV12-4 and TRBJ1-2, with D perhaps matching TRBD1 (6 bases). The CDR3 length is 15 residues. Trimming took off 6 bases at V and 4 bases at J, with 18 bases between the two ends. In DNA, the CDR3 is TGTGCCAGCAGCTATACAGGGTCGCGCCTCTATGGCTACACCTTC. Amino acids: CASSYTGSRLYGYTF.

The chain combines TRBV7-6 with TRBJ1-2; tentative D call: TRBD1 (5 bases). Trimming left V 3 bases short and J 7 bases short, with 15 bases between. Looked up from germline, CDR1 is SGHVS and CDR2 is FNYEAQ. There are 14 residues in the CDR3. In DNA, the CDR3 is TGTGCCAGCAGCTTGTCCGGGACCGCCGGTGGCTACACCTTC. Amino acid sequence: CASSLSGTAGGYTF.

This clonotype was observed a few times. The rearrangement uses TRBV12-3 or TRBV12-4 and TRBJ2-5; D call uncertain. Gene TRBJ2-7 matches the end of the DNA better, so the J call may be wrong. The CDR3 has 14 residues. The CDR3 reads CASSLYLGKYEQYF. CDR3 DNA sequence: TGTGCCAGCAGTTTATATCTGGGAAAGTACGAGCAGTACTTC.

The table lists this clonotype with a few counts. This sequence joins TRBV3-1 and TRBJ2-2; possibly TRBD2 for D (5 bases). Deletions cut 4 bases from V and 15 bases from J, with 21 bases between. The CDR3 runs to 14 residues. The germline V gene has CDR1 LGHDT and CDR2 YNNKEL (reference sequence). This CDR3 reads CASSPSYEKPQVFF. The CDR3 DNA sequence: TGTGCCAGCAGCCCTAGCTACGAGAAGCCCCAAGTGTTTTTT.

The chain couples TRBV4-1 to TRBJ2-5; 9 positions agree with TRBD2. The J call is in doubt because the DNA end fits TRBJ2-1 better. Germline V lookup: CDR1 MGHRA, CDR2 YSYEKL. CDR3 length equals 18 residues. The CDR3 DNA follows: TGCGCCAGCAGCCAATATGTGATGATAGCGGGAGAAATCGGTGAGCAGTTCTTC. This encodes CASSQYVMIAGEIGEQFF.

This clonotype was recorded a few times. The CDR3 region has the DNA TGTGCCACCAGTGACGGGACAGGACATGAAAAACTGTTTTTT. This sequence encodes CATSDGTGHEKLFF. The chain combines TRBV24-1 with TRBJ1-4, with 8 bases matching TRBD1. This CDR3 spans 14 amino acids. Trimming took 4 bases from V and 6 from J; bases not matched to a gene: 3. Germline CDR1 reads KGHDR; CDR2 reads SFDVKD.

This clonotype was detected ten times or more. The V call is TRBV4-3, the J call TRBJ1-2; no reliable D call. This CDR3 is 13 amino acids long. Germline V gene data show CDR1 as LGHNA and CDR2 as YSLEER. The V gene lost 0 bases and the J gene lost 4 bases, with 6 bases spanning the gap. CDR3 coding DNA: TGCGCCAGCAGCCAAGACAGTGGCTATGGCTACACCTTC. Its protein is CASSQDSGYGYTF.

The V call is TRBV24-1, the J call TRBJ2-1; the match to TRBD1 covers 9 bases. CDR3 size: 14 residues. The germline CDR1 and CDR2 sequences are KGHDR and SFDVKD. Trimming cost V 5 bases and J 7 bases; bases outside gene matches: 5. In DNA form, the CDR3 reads TGTGCCACCAGTGGGGACAGGGTTTGGAATGAGCAGTTCTTC. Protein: CATSGDRVWNEQFF.

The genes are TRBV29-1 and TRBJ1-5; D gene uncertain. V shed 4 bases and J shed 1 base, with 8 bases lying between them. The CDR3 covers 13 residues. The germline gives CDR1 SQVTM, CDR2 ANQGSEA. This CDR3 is CSVVITSNQPQHF. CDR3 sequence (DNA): TGCAGCGTTGTTATTACGAGCAATCAGCCCCAGCATTTT.

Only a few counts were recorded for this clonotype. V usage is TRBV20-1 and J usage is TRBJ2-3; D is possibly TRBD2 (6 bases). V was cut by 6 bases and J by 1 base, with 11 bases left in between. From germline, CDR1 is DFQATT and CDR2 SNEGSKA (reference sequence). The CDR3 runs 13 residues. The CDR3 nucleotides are TGCAGTGCCCGGGACTTACGCACAGATACGCAGTATTTT. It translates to CSARDLRTDTQYF.